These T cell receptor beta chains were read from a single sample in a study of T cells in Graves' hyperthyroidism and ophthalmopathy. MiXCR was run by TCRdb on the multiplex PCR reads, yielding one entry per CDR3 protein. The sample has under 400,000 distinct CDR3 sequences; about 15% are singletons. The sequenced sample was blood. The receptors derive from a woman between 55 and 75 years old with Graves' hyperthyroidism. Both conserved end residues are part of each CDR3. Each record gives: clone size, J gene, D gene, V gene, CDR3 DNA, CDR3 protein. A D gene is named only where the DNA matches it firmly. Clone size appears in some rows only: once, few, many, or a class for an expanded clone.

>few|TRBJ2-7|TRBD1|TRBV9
TGTGCCAGCAGCGTAGGGGACAGGGTCTCCTACGAGCAGTACTTC
CASSVGDRVSYEQYF
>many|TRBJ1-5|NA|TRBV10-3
TGTGCCATCAGTGAGGGGTCCGGGACTCAGCCCCAGCATTTT
CAISEGSGTQPQHF
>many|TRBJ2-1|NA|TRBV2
TGTGCCAGCAACCTGAGCGGTCCGAACAATGAGCAGTTCTTC
CASNLSGPNNEQFF
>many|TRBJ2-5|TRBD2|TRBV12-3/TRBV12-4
TGTGCCAGCAGCCCCGGGGGGTTTCAAGAGACCCAGTACTTC
CASSPGGFQETQYF
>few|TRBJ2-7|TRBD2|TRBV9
TGTGCCAGCAGCGTGGGGGGACTAGCTGACGAGCAGTACTTC
CASSVGGLADEQYF
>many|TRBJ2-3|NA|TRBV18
TGTGCCAGCTCCCTTTCGGCGCGAAAGAGCACAGATACGCAGTATTTT
CASSLSARKSTDTQYF
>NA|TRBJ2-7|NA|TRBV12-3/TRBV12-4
TGTGCCAGCAGGCCCCGGAGCTCCTACGAGCAGTACTTC
CASRPRSSYEQYF
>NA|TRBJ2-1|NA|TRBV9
TGTGCCAGCAGCGTGTTATCGGCGAAATACAATGAGCAGTTCTTC
CASSVLSAKYNEQFF
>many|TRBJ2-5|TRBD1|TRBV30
TGTGCCTGGAATACAGGGGGCGGCGAGACCCAGTACTTC
CAWNTGGGETQYF
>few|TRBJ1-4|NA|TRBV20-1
TGCAGTGCTAGAGATCTAGGGGTCTCTAATGAAAAACTGTTTTTT
CSARDLGVSNEKLFF
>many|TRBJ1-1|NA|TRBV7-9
TGTGCCAGCAGCTTAGAGGGGGGGACTGAAGCTTTCTTT
CASSLEGGTEAFF
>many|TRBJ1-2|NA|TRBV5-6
TGTGCCAGCAGCTTGAGGCGTGGGTCTGGCTACACCTTC
CASSLRRGSGYTF
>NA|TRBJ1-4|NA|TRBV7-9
TGTGCCAGCAGCTTAAGGAGGGGCCTGGGCCCTAATGAAAGACTGTTTTTT
CASSLRRGLGPNERLFF
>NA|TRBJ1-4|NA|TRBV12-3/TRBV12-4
TGTGCCAGCAGTAGCCCTAGAGTAGTCGGCGGTGAAAAACTGTTTTTT
CASSSPRVVGGEKLFF
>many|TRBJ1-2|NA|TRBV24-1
TGTGCCACCAGTGATTTTCAGCTAAACTATGGCTACACCTTC
CATSDFQLNYGYTF
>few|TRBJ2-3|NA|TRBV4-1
TGCGCCAGCAGCCAAGGCGGGGTTGATACGCAGTATTTT
CASSQGGVDTQYF
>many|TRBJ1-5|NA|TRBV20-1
TGCAGTGCTAGCCCTGTCGCCCGCAATCAGCCCCAGCATTTT
CSASPVARNQPQHF
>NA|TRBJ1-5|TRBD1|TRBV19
TGTGCCAGTAGTGGGGGGACAGTTAGCAATCAGCCCCAGCATTTT
CASSGGTVSNQPQHF
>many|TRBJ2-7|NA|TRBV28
TGTGCCAGCAGTTTATATCCCTGGGGACTCTCAACCTACGAGCAGTACTTC
CASSLYPWGLSTYEQYF
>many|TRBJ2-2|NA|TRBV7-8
TGTGCCAGCAATAGGGTCGTTGGCGGGGAGCTGTTTTTT
CASNRVVGGELFF
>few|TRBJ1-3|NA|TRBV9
TGTGCCAGCAGCCCCGGGGGAAACACCATATATTTT
CASSPGGNTIYF
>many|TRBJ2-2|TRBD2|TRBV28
TGTGCCAGCAGTTTAACGACTAGCGGGAGTGGGGAGCTGTTTTTT
CASSLTTSGSGELFF
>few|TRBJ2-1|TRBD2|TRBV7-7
TGTGCTAGCAGCCCAGGTCAGTGGCGGGAGTCCTACAATGAGCAGTTCTTC
CASSPGQWRESYNEQFF
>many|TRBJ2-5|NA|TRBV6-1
TGTGCCAGCAGCCCCCCGGGACGGGGGGAGACCCAGTACTTC
CASSPPGRGETQYF
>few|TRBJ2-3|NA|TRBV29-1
TGCAGCGTTGATAGAGATTTTACAGATACGCAGTATTTT
CSVDRDFTDTQYF
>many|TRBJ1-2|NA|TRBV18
TGTGCCAGCTCACCCGCCCAGGGCAGCAACTATGGCTACACCTTC
CASSPAQGSNYGYTF
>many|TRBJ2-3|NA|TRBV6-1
TGTGCCAGCAGTCTTGACGTTTCGACCACAGATACGCAGTATTTT
CASSLDVSTTDTQYF
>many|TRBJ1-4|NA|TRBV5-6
TGTGCCAGCAGCTTCGGACAGAATGAAAAACTGTTTTTT
CASSFGQNEKLFF
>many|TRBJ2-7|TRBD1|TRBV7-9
TGTGCCAGCAGCGCTACGTTGGGACAGGGGGCGCCCGAGCAGTACTTC
CASSATLGQGAPEQYF
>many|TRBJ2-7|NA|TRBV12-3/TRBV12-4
TGTGCCAGCAGCCCTGTAGCCGGCTCCTACGAGCAGTACTTC
CASSPVAGSYEQYF
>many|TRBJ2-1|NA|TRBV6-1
TGTGCCAGCAGTTATTCTTCCCGCTTAAGCTCCTACAATGAGCAGTTCTTC
CASSYSSRLSSYNEQFF
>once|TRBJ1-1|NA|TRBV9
TGTGCCAGCAGCGCCGGAAGAAGAACTGAAGCTTTCTTT
CASSAGRRTEAFF
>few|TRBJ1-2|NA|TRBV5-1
TGCGCCAGCAGCTTGGATTTTCGGGGGGGCTACACCTTC
CASSLDFRGGYTF